The next 2 T cell receptor beta chains were all read from a single sample in a study of blood T cells in healthy people across ages (dated by TCRdb to about 2015). The library was built by means of 5' RACE. TCRdb shows the sequencer as Illumina HiSeq 2500. A second PCR of about 6 to 11 cycles was performed with a sample-barcoded 5' primer and a J-beta primer mix. Clones were called with MiXCR by TCRdb after fastp trimmed the public reads at Q25, and only in-frame beta chains were retained. Identical CDR3 protein sequences are pooled into one entry, listed with their most common genes and DNA. In all, the sample holds approximately 940,000 distinct CDR3 sequences, and about 48% of those were seen once. 13% of the sample belongs to the ten largest clones. The sequenced sample consisted of blood. The receptors shown here come from a man aged 25-45 years in good health.

With respect to this clonotype: A read error may account for a junction end that differs from germline. The chain employs TRBV10-3 and TRBJ2-7; D gene unclear. CDR1 is ENHRY and CDR2 is SYGVKD in the germline V gene. This CDR3 is 15 amino acids long. Here the CDR3 reads CAISEEDRSSSEQYF. The CDR3, as DNA: TGTGCCATCAGTGAGGAGGACCGGAGCTCCTCCGAGCAGTACTTC.

This clonotype turned up a few times. The V and J genes are TRBV3-1 and TRBJ2-7; TRBD1 is a possible D gene (6 bases). V dropped 3 bases and J dropped 7 bases, with 10 bases sitting between them. The CDR3 contains 12 residues. Germline CDR1 and CDR2: LGHDT and YNNKEL (reference sequence). CDR3 residues: CASSHRGNEQYF. The CDR3 DNA follows: TGTGCCAGCAGCCACAGGGGTAATGAGCAGTACTTC.